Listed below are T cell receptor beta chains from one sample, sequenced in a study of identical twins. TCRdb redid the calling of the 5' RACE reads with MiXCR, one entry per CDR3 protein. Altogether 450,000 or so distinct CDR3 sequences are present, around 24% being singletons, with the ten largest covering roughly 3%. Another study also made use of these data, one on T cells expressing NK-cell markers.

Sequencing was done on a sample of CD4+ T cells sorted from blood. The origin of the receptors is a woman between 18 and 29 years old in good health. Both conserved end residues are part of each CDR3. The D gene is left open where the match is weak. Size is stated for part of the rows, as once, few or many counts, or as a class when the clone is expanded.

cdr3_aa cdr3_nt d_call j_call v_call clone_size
CASSETLSWAGEKETQYF TGTGCCAGCAGTGAAACCCTGTCGTGGGCAGGGGAAAAGGAGACCCAGTACTTC . TRBJ2-5 TRBV12-3/TRBV12-4 few
CASSYRGRKGRSYEQYF TGTGCCAGCAGTTACAGGGGACGTAAAGGGCGCTCCTACGAGCAGTACTTC . TRBJ2-7 TRBV6-5 few
CASSPGARDTQYF TGTGCCAGCTCGCCGGGCGCGAGAGATACGCAGTATTTT . TRBJ2-3 TRBV6-1 few
CASSTGQRGDTEAFF TGTGCCAGCAGCACCGGACAGAGGGGGGACACTGAAGCTTTCTTT . TRBJ1-1 TRBV5-6 .
CATSDSGLAGEETQYF TGTGCCACCAGTGATTCGGGACTAGCGGGAGAAGAGACCCAGTACTTC TRBD2 TRBJ2-5 TRBV24-1 few
CASRSIYEQYF TGTGCCAGCAGGTCGATTTACGAGCAGTACTTC . TRBJ2-7 TRBV6-6 few
CASSQGSTDTQYF TGTGCCAGCAGCCAAGGCTCCACAGATACGCAGTATTTT . TRBJ2-3 TRBV4-2 many
CATSREGTSGTGELFF TGTGCCACCAGCAGAGAGGGGACTAGCGGGACCGGGGAGCTGTTTTTT TRBD2 TRBJ2-2 TRBV15 .
CATHALAGLDEQYF TGTGCCACCCACGCCCTAGCGGGTTTAGACGAGCAGTACTTC TRBD2 TRBJ2-7 TRBV6-1 .
CASTRDARYNEQFF TGTGCCAGCACCCGGGACGCCCGCTACAATGAGCAGTTCTTC . TRBJ2-1 TRBV27 .
CASSYPGTGVDEQFF TGTGCCAGCAGTTACCCCGGGACAGGGGTTGATGAGCAGTTCTTC TRBD1 TRBJ2-1 TRBV6-2/TRBV6-3 few
CASSFFGKDETQYF TGCGCCAGCAGCTTTTTTGGAAAGGATGAGACCCAGTACTTC . TRBJ2-5 TRBV5-1 few
CASSLASGTGLDEQFF TGTGCCAGCAGCTTAGCCTCCGGGACAGGGTTGGATGAGCAGTTCTTC TRBD1 TRBJ2-1 TRBV7-2 .
CASSFLIVVRPNEQYF TGTGCCAGCAGTTTTTTGATCGTGGTCCGGCCGAACGAGCAGTACTTC . TRBJ2-7 TRBV27 few
CASSQEGLAGVGGSYNEQFF TGCGCCAGCAGCCAAGAGGGACTAGCGGGAGTGGGTGGCTCCTACAATGAGCAGTTCTTC TRBD2 TRBJ2-1 TRBV4-3 few
CASSLGRVSEQYF TGTGCCAGCAGCTTAGGCAGGGTAAGCGAGCAGTACTTC . TRBJ2-7 TRBV11-2 few
CASSQGARELGELFF TGTGCCAGCAGCCAGGGTGCCCGAGAGCTCGGGGAGCTGTTTTTT . TRBJ2-2 TRBV7-9 few
CASSPFSGSAYEQYF TGTGCCAGCTCACCCTTTAGCGGGAGCGCTTACGAGCAGTACTTC TRBD2 TRBJ2-7 TRBV18 few
CSAPTPQHF TGCAGTGCCCCCACACCCCAGCATTTT . TRBJ1-5 TRBV20-1 .
CASLSGENTEAFF TGTGCCAGCCTCAGCGGCGAGAACACTGAAGCTTTCTTT . TRBJ1-1 TRBV25-1 .
CASSIQGLDGYTF TGTGCCAGCAGCATACAGGGACTCGATGGCTACACCTTC . TRBJ1-2 TRBV5-5 .
CASSQRGTPSLTDTQYF TGCGCCAGCAGTCAAAGGGGGACTCCGAGCCTCACAGATACGCAGTATTTT . TRBJ2-3 TRBV5-1 few
CASSNQLNEKLFF TGTGCCAGCAGTAACCAGCTAAATGAAAAACTGTTTTTT . TRBJ1-4 TRBV18 .
CASRDRVPLGGTGELFF TGTGCCAGCAGGGACAGGGTCCCCTTGGGAGGGACCGGGGAGCTGTTTTTT . TRBJ2-2 TRBV6-1 .